Listed below are T cell receptor beta chains from one sample, sequenced in a study of cytomegalovirus exposure and HLA in healthy donors. Sequenced by immunoSEQ multiplex PCR; TCRdb stores in-frame clones only, minus some. Of 150,000 to 250,000 clones listed, roughly 78% are singletons. Sequencing input: PBMCs. All receptors derive from a woman in her thirties in good health and CMV-seropositive. CDR3s include the opening cysteine and the closing phenylalanine or tryptophan. D genes are given only for firm matches. Not all rows give a size; the values are once, few, many and, for expanded clones, a class.

>-|TRBV5-5|14|TRBJ2-3|-
CASSPERSTDTQYF
TGTGCCAGCAGCCCCGAGCGGAGCACAGATACGCAGTATTTT
>TRBD1|TRBV2|12|TRBJ2-7|-
CASSWDSDEQYF
TGTGCCAGCAGTTGGGACAGCGACGAGCAGTACTTC
>-|TRBV6-1|15|TRBJ1-5|-
CASSEGPRVRQPQHF
TGTGCCAGCAGTGAAGGTCCCAGGGTACGGCAGCCCCAGCATTTT
>-|TRBV9|16|TRBJ2-4|-
CASSPRQFGTSNIQYF
TGTGCCAGCAGCCCGCGACAATTCGGGACAAGCAACATTCAGTACTTC
>TRBD2|TRBV5-6|15|TRBJ2-2|-
CASSPISGGTGELFF
TGTGCTAGCAGCCCCATAAGCGGGGGCACCGGGGAGCTGTTTTTT
>TRBD1|TRBV18|14|TRBJ1-1|-
CASSEQGAGTEAFF
TGTGCCAGCTCAGAACAGGGGGCGGGAACTGAAGCTTTCTTT
>-|TRBV4-3|15|TRBJ2-2|-
CASSQEPRATGELFF
TGCGCCAGCAGCCAAGAACCCCGAGCCACCGGGGAGCTGTTTTTT
>TRBD1|TRBV28|14|TRBJ1-4|-
CASRSGQGTEKLFF
TGTGCCAGCAGATCGGGACAGGGGACGGAAAAACTGTTTTTT
>-|TRBV21-1|16|TRBJ2-7|-
CASSLLRGCEGYEQYF
TGTGCCAGCAGCCTACTTCGAGGATGTGAGGGTTACGAGCAGTACTTC
>-|TRBV5-1|14|TRBJ2-7|few
CASSLPGQTYEQYF
TGCGCCAGCAGCTTGCCGGGACAAACCTACGAGCAGTACTTC
>TRBD2|TRBV4-1|15|TRBJ2-3|few
CASSRSSGFTDTQYF
TGCGCCAGCAGCCGATCTAGCGGATTCACAGATACGCAGTATTTT
>TRBD1|TRBV2|14|TRBJ1-6|-
CASRGQGNNSPLHF
TGTGCCAGCAGGGGACAGGGGAATAATTCACCCCTCCACTTT
>TRBD2|TRBV4-2|16|TRBJ2-1|-
CASSQDQAGGYNEQFF
TGTGCCAGCAGCCAAGATCAAGCGGGGGGGTACAATGAGCAGTTCTTC
>-|TRBV6-5|14|TRBJ2-7|-
CAVETGSPPHEQYF
TGTGCTGTAGAAACAGGGAGCCCTCCCCACGAGCAGTACTTC
>TRBD1|TRBV27|12|TRBJ1-2|-
CASSTGARGYTF
TGTGCCAGCTCGACAGGGGCTAGAGGCTACACCTTC
>TRBD1|TRBV5-6|15|TRBJ2-4|-
CASSSGTVAKNIQYF
TGTGCCAGCAGCTCCGGGACAGTCGCCAAAAACATTCAGTACTTC
>TRBD2|TRBV7-2|18|TRBJ2-1|few
CASSPSIGTSGLYNEQFF
TGTGCCAGCAGTCCCAGCATCGGGACTAGCGGGCTCTACAATGAGCAGTTCTTC
>-|TRBV4-1|16|TRBJ1-4|-
CASSPHPELAGEKLFF
TGCGCCAGCAGCCCGCACCCGGAACTGGCGGGGGAAAAACTGTTTTTT
>TRBD1|TRBV7-8|16|TRBJ2-1|once
CASSLKAHGQGYEQFF
TGTGCCAGCAGCCTAAAGGCCCATGGACAGGGTTATGAGCAGTTCTTC
>-|TRBV12-5|13|TRBJ1-2|-
CASGSNADRGYTF
TGTGCTAGTGGTTCAAATGCAGATCGCGGCTACACCTTC
>-|TRBV9|14|TRBJ1-1|-
CASSVGGGATEAFF
TGTGCCAGCAGCGTAGGAGGAGGGGCCACTGAAGCTTTCTTT
>TRBD2|TRBV4-2|16|TRBJ2-1|-
CASSQSLAGGRNEQFF
TGTGCCAGCAGCCAATCGCTAGCGGGAGGTCGTAATGAGCAGTTCTTC
>-|TRBV9|15|TRBJ2-2|-
CASSPILDNTGELFF
TGTGCCAGCAGCCCGATCCTAGATAACACCGGGGAGCTGTTTTTT
>-|TRBV5-1|14|TRBJ2-7|-
CASRPRRGEYEQYF
TGCGCCAGCAGGCCCCGGAGGGGAGAGTACGAGCAGTACTTC
>TRBD1|TRBV7-9|14|TRBJ2-3|-
CATKAQGAGDTQYF
TGTGCCACCAAGGCCCAGGGGGCTGGAGATACGCAGTATTTT
>-|TRBV7-6|14|TRBJ2-7|-
CASSLGTMGLEQYF
TGTGCCAGCAGCTTAGGGACGATGGGGCTCGAGCAGTACTTC
>-|TRBV5-4|15|TRBJ2-7|once
CASKNNREITNEQYF
TGTGCCAGCAAGAACAACAGGGAGATTACGAACGAGCAGTACTTC
>TRBD2|TRBV11-3|18|TRBJ2-7|-
CASSSPAAGGHLLYEQYF
TGTGCCAGCAGCTCCCCGGCCGCGGGAGGCCATCTCCTATACGAGCAGTACTTC
>-|TRBV19|14|TRBJ2-7|-
CASSIQGLSYEQYF
TGTGCCAGTAGTATTCAGGGCCTCTCCTACGAGCAGTACTTC
>-|TRBV7-9|14|TRBJ2-1|-
CASSLLESYNEQFF
TGTGCCAGCAGCTTACTTGAGTCCTACAATGAGCAGTTCTTC
>TRBD1|TRBV19|19|TRBJ2-5|-
CASSIAGGSLTFGLETQYF
TGTGCCAGTAGTATAGCAGGGGGTAGCCTAACTTTCGGATTAGAGACCCAGTACTTC
>TRBD1|TRBV30|12|TRBJ1-1|-
CAWRDRGTEAFF
TGTGCCTGGAGGGACAGGGGCACTGAAGCTTTCTTT
>TRBD2|TRBV29-1|14|TRBJ2-1|-
CSVETSGVVYEQFF
TGCAGCGTCGAGACTAGCGGGGTTGTCTATGAGCAGTTCTTC
>-|TRBV14|15|TRBJ2-5|once
CASSQVATVQETQYF
TGTGCCAGCAGCCAAGTGGCGACAGTGCAAGAGACCCAGTACTTC
>TRBD2|TRBV29-1|14|TRBJ2-1|-
CSVADSNLAVEQFF
TGCAGCGTGGCCGACTCTAATCTAGCGGTTGAGCAGTTCTTC
>-|TRBV6-5|14|TRBJ1-2|-
CASSYSAGFYGYTF
TGTGCCAGCAGTTACTCCGCGGGGTTCTATGGCTACACCTTC
>-|TRBV6-6|14|TRBJ2-1|-
CASSYRDKFDEQFF
TGTGCCAGCAGTTATCGGGACAAGTTCGATGAGCAGTTCTTC